This T cell receptor (beta chain) was observed in a study of T cells in Graves' hyperthyroidism and ophthalmopathy. There are 15 residues in the CDR3. The germline CDR1 and CDR2 sequences are MDHEN and SYDVKM. Trimming removed 5 bases from V and 6 bases from J; junction bases left unmatched: 13. TCR beta CDR3 sequences were amplified from RNA transcripts. Using the HTBI primer set, a first-round RT-PCR was run on the TCR CDR3. From the multiplex PCR reads, TCRdb called clonotypes with MiXCR, one entry per CDR3 protein. Of 250,000 to 400,000 distinct CDR3 sequences in the sample, 12% to 15% were seen once. This clonotype was recorded once.

This chain uses TRBV28 with TRBJ2-7; 7 nucleotides match TRBD1. The specimen sequenced was blood. This TCR was sampled from a woman aged 40 to 49 with Graves' ophthalmopathy. The CDR3 region is CASSEQGIGDREQYF. The CDR3 bases are TGTGCCAGCAGTGAACAGGGGATAGGGGATCGCGAGCAGTACTTC. The full variable domain, rest sourced from reference TRBV28 and TRBJ2-7, is DVKVTQSSRYLVKRTGEKVFLECVQDMDHENMFWYRQDPGLGLRLIYFSYDVKMKEKGDIPEGYSVSREKKERFSLILESASTNQTSMYLCASSEQGIGDREQYFGPGTRLTVT.